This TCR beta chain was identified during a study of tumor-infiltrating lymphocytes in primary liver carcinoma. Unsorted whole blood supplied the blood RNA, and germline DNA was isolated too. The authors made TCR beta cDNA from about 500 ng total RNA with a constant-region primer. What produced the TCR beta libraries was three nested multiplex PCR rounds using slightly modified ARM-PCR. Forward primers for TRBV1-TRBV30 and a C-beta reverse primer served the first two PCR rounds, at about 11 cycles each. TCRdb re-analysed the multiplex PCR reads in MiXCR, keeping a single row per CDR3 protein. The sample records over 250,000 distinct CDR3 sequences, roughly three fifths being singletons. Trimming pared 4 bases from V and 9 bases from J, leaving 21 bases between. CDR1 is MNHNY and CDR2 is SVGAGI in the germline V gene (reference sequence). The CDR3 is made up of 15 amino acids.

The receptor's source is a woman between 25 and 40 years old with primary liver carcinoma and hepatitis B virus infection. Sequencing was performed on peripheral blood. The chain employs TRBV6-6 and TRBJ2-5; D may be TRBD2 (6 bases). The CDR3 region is CASSFRPGAWGAQYF. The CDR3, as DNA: TGTGCCAGCAGTTTCCGCCCCGGAGCGTGGGGGGCCCAGTACTTC.